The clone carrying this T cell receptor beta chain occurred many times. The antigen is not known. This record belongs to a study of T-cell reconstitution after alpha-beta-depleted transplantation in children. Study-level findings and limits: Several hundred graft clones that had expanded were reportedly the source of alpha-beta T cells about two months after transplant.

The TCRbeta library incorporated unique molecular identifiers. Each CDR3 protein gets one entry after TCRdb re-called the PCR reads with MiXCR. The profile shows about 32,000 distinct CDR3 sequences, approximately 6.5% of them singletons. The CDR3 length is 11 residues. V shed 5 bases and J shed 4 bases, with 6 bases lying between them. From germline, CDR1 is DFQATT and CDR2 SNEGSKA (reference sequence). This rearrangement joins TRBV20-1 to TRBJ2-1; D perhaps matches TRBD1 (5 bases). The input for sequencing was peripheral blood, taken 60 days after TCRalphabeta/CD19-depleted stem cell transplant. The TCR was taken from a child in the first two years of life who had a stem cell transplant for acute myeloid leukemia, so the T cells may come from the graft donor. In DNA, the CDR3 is TGCAGTGCTGGGGCTTACAATGAGCAGTTCTTC. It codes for CSAGAYNEQFF.